This entry is about one TCR beta chain. These data come from a study of control samples from healthy donors and cancer patients. This table comes from immunoSEQ multiplex PCR, and its TCRdb copy is limited to in-frame clones, with some not included. In the table there are around 200,000 clones, roughly 91% of which are singletons. This receptor was taken from a man aged 18 to 29 in good health. The sequenced sample consisted of blood.

DNA for the CDR3: TGCAGTGCTAGTCAGGGGGTCGACGAGCAGTACTTC. This translates into CSASQGVDEQYF. The chain couples TRBV20-1 to TRBJ2-7; 7 bases agree with TRBD1. From germline, CDR1 is DFQATT and CDR2 SNEGSKA (reference sequence). The CDR3 runs 12 residues. With 3 bases clipped from V and 5 bases from J, the junction kept 4 bases outside the gene matches.